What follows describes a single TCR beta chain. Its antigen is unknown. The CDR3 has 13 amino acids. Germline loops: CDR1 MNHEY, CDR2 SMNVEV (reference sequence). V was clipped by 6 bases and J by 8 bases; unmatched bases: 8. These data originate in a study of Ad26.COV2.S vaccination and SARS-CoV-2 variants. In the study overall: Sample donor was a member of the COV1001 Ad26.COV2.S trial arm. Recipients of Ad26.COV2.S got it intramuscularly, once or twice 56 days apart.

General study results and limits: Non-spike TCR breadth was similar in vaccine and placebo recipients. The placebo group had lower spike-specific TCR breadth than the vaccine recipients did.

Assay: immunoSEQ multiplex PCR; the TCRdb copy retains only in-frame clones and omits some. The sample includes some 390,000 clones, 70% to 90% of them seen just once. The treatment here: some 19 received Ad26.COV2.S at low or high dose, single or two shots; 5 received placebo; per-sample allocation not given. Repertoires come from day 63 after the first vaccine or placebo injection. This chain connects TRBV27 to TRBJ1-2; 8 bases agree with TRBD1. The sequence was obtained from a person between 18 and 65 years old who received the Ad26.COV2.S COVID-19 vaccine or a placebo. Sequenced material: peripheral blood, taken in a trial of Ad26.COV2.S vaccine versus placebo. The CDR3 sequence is CASRSLTGGGYTF. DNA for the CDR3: TGTGCCAGCAGATCCCTAACAGGGGGGGGCTACACCTTC.